One and the same sample provided the 14 T cell receptor beta chains below, sequenced in a study of shared clonotypes between healthy human individuals. Method: immunoSEQ multiplex PCR; TCRdb's copy keeps in-frame clones and lacks some. The repertoire holds about 480,000 clones, with approximately 79% as singletons. Sample: PBMCs. Source of these receptors: a middle-aged woman in good health. Some clones in this sample may be carry-over from other donors' samples.

The chain is built from TRBV28 and TRBJ1-3, with D possibly TRBD1 on 6 matching bases. From germline, CDR1 is MDHEN and CDR2 SYDVKM. Trimming cost V 5 bases and J 1 base, with 18 bases left between them. CDR3 size: 17 residues. CDR3 residues: CASSHGTRYRSGNTIYF. For the CDR3, the DNA is TGTGCCAGCAGTCACGGGACACGGTATAGGTCTGGAAACACCATATATTTT.

The CDR3 is CASSRQSTNEKLFF. The CDR3 coding sequence is TGTGCCAGTAGCCGACAGTCAACTAATGAAAAACTGTTTTTT. The chain joins TRBV19 to TRBJ1-4; perhaps TRBD1 as D (5 bases). Germline CDR1 is LNHDA and CDR2 is SQIVND (reference sequence). CDR3 length equals 14 residues. V was trimmed by 6 bases and J by 0 bases, leaving 8 bases between them.

In its sample, this clone was seen a few times. The genes are TRBV6-1 and TRBJ2-2; D gene unclear. The germline V gene has CDR1 MNHNS and CDR2 SASEGT. Deletions cut 7 bases from V and 2 bases from J, with 11 bases between. The CDR3 is 14 amino acids. The CDR3 region has the DNA TGTGCCAGCATTCAGCGACAAAACACCGGGGAGCTGTTTTTT. Translated: CASIQRQNTGELFF.

V and J are TRBV5-1 and TRBJ1-4, with D perhaps matching TRBD1 (6 bases). The CDR3 extends over 17 amino acids. V was trimmed by 0 bases and J by 6 bases, leaving 18 bases between them. Per germline, CDR1 SGHRS and CDR2 YFSETQ. The CDR3 DNA follows: TGCGCCAGCAGCTTGGCTTCTGTGACAGGTCGTCATGAAAAACTGTTTTTT. Translated, it gives CASSLASVTGRHEKLFF.

In this sample, this clone turned up a few times. This chain links TRBV5-1 with TRBJ1-1; a possible D gene is TRBD1 (6 bases). V lost 4 bases and J 5 bases, leaving 15 bases between the germline ends. The CDR3 covers 14 residues. Germline assignment: CDR1 SGHRS and CDR2 YFSETQ. DNA for the CDR3: TGCGCCAGCAGCAAGTGGGGGGCGGATACTGAAGCTTTCTTT. Translated: CASSKWGADTEAFF.

The chain employs TRBV28 and TRBJ2-7; 10 nucleotides align to TRBD2. The CDR3 has 13 residues. V lost 7 bases and J lost 6; bases outside the gene matches: 6. Germline V gene sequence: CDR1 MDHEN, CDR2 SYDVKM. The CDR3 spells CASTIAGGTEQYF. CDR3 bases: TGTGCCAGCACCATAGCGGGAGGTACCGAGCAGTACTTC.

This clone has just one count. CDR3: CASSEYNEQFF. The DNA of the CDR3 is TGTGCCAGTAGCGAGTACAATGAGCAGTTCTTC. J is TRBJ2-1 and V is TRBV28; possibly TRBD2 for D (5 bases). The CDR3 extends over 11 amino acids. V was shortened by 9 bases and J by 4 bases, with 7 bases between the two germline ends. The germline CDR1 and CDR2 sequences are MDHEN and SYDVKM. The variable domain in full, with the rest retrieved from reference TRBV28 and TRBJ2-1, is DVKVTQSSRYLVKRTGEKVFLECVQDMDHENMFWYRQDPGLGLRLIYFSYDVKMKEKGDIPEGYSVSREKKERFSLILESASTNQTSMYLCASSEYNEQFFGPGTRLTVL.

This clone has only a few counts. The chain combines TRBV19 with TRBJ1-1, with a weak D call TRBD1 (6 bases). With 4 bases removed from V and 6 bases from J, the gap between germline ends came to 15 bases. In germline, CDR1 is LNHDA, CDR2 SQIVND (reference sequence). The CDR3 totals 14 residues. CDR3 sequence: CASSTARTAPEAFF. DNA for the CDR3: TGTGCCAGTAGTACTGCCCGGACAGCCCCTGAAGCTTTCTTT.

The V and J genes are TRBV15 and TRBJ2-1, with D possibly matching TRBD1 (6 bases). Looked up from germline, CDR1 is LNHNV and CDR2 is YYDKDF (reference sequence). The CDR3 sequence is 12 residues long. V was clipped by 5 bases and J by 10 bases, with 12 bases between them. In nucleotides, the CDR3 is TGTGCCACCAGCGGATCAGGGGTAGAGCAGTTCTTC. Its protein product is CATSGSGVEQFF.

The V call is TRBV6-1, the J call TRBJ2-7; D might be TRBD2 (5 bases). Germline loops: CDR1 MNHNS, CDR2 SASEGT. CDR3 length: 14 residues. Trimming took 6 bases from V and 2 from J, leaving 14 bases between them. The CDR3 nucleotides read TGTGCCAGCAGCGGAAGTCTAGCAACCTACGAGCAGTACTTC. Its protein is CASSGSLATYEQYF.

A few counts support this clone. The chain carries TRBV7-9 and TRBJ1-2; 11 nucleotides line up with TRBD1. The length of the CDR3 is 16 residues. Unmatched junction bases numbered 9, after V lost 0 bases and J lost 9 bases. Looked up from germline, CDR1 is SEHNR and CDR2 is FQNEAQ (reference sequence). CDR3 DNA sequence: TGTGCCAGCAGCTTAGCAGGTGGGACAGGGGGTTTCAGCTACACCTTC. This translates into CASSLAGGTGGFSYTF.

This clone has more than one count but fewer than ten. The J gene is TRBJ1-2, the V gene TRBV20-1; D is unclear. The germline CDR1 and CDR2 sequences are DFQATT and SNEGSKA (reference sequence). This CDR3 is built from 11 residues. V lost 4 bases and J 8 bases, leaving 11 bases between the germline ends. CDR3 in DNA: TGCAGTGCTACCGGGCCAGACGGCTACACCTTC. Translated: CSATGPDGYTF.

This rearrangement joins TRBV13 to TRBJ2-3, with 8 bases fitting TRBD1. The CDR3 totals 18 residues. Trimming removed 5 bases from V and 0 bases from J; junction bases left unmatched: 13. Germline lookup yields CDR1 PRHDT and CDR2 FYEKMQ (reference sequence). The CDR3 DNA follows: TGTGCCAGCAGCCACCGACAGGGGCTAAAACTAAGCACAGATACGCAGTATTTT. Translated, it gives CASSHRQGLKLSTDTQYF.

The genes are TRBV7-2 and TRBJ2-7, with D unresolved. Germline CDR1 reads SGHTA; CDR2 reads FQGNSA. V lost 8 bases and J 0 bases, leaving 11 bases between the germline ends. This CDR3 region has 13 residues. The CDR3 coding sequence is TGTGCCAGCGGCGAGGCGGTCTCCTACGAGCAGTACTTC. It specifies CASGEAVSYEQYF.